Detailed here is one TCR beta chain. Its cognate antigen has yet to be identified. No per-base quality is available; no much larger clone lies one base away. This entry is derived from a study of cytomegalovirus exposure and HLA in healthy donors (dated by TCRdb to 2016 to 2017). In terms of the full investigation: In an earlier analysis of 587 of the donors, 276 Gb of sequence data and about 110 million unique TCR beta sequences from 150 million to 200 million T cells were reported. Approximately 330 gigabases of sequencing data and approximately 91 million unique TCR sequences made up an early release that covered about 640 HLA-typed donors. The genetic ancestry cluster associated with self-reported Caucasian donors included approximately 85% of the roughly 400 genotyped donors. The study aimed to test whether cataloging public T cell receptors could reveal signatures of past pathogen exposure. The study used immunosequencing to profile the T cell repertoires of several hundred subjects and linked those repertoires to cytomegalovirus serostatus. A separate validation cohort of 100 to 150 different subjects was used in addition to the roughly 640-subject first cohort. To predict cytomegalovirus infection status, the study combined high-throughput TCR immunosequencing, statistical association of individual TCRs with disease status, and machine learning. In a later analysis, previously published TCR beta repertoires from fewer than 750 donors were re-analyzed and high-resolution HLA genotyping was added so that TCR occurrence patterns could be studied. In the later analysis, no new phenotypic data were used to find candidate immune exposures; instead, reliance was placed on TCR beta sequences and their occurrence across donors. An earlier analysis of 450 to 750 of the donors used high-throughput TCR beta sequencing to judge whether each TCR beta V gene segment behaved as functional or pseudogenic. Donor age, sex, ethnicity and CMV serostatus were compiled alongside the repertoire data. A later genetic analysis took genome-wide SNP genotypes for about 65% of the 666 donors and used that subset as a discovery cohort. Every discovery cohort repertoire had been produced on one sequencing platform. Class I and class II HLA loci were covered by the typing at four-digit resolution. Typing coverage differed by locus: A, B, C, DRB1 and DQB1 were typed in roughly 620-630 donors, DQA1 in about 550, DPA1 in around 580, and DPB1 in just under 490. Because of strong linkage in the cohort, roughly five DR-DQ haplotypes were treated as single units for association and clustering. Across around 400 genotyped donors of the cohort, an average of about 250,000 unique TCR beta nucleotide sequences per donor were sequenced, and approximately 19% of those sequences were non-productive. General findings and caveats noted by the study authors: Because counts were too low, about 15 rarely observed V segments, including chromosome 9 orphons, were left out of the earlier analysis of a few hundred of the donors. A later genetic analysis associated a missense DCLRE1C variant with V-gene and J-gene trimming of TCR beta chains, and an independent cohort replicated the association. The sequencing pipeline was judged likely to have produced a cluster of highly shared sequence variants as a technical artifact. In a later analysis, the rate of TCR association differed among HLA loci, with DRB1 alleles having the most associated TCRs and HLA-C alleles having the fewest. According to a later genetic analysis, donors in an Asian-associated ancestry cluster had fewer N-insertions in productive TCRs than the approximately 650-donor mean. A further reported finding was that TCR beta sequences accurately predicted the HLA-A and HLA-B alleles for most subjects in the first cohort. In this cohort, only TCR beta chains were sequenced, and detectable features were limited by the absence of alpha or paired-chain data. An earlier analysis of approximately 540 of the donors showed that most TCR beta V segments appeared in productive rearrangements either about 87% or about 30% of the time, which broadly matched IMGT annotations. When HLA alleles, especially DR and DQ, strongly co-occurred, attributing TCR associations to individual alleles was difficult. Linkage disequilibrium might explain the correlated functional status among segregating V segments, but an unknown experimental factor could not be ruled out. Most CMV-associated TCR beta chains appeared to be HLA-restricted in a later analysis, and the HLA associations seemed to be driven largely by CMV exposure. Cytomegalovirus status was reported to be diagnosed by the classifier with high specificity and sensitivity in both the original and validation cohorts. A later analysis reported that several top co-occurrence clusters appeared linked to parvovirus B19, influenza, CMV and Epstein-Barr virus. Because HLA typing was missing for some donors at each locus, association tests included only the typed subset. In the study, some 160 TCR beta chains were listed as associated with cytomegalovirus. Presence/absence analyses assumed roughly uniform sequencing depth across donors, an assumption that may not hold. It was suggested by the authors that the approach could potentially be generalized to other disease states and immunological phenotypes. CMV serostatus was the only immune exposure information available for the cohort. In a later analysis, HLA-associated TCR beta chains showed more clonal expansion and lower generation probabilities than non-associated chains that were equally common. A few of the identified cytomegalovirus-associated TCR beta chains were confirmed in vitro to be specific for cytomegalovirus antigens. Because the 87-base-pair reads could not distinguish some IMGT-functional V segments, including TRBV6-2 and TRBV6-3, those segments were excluded. In a later analysis, around 17,000 TCR beta sequences were associated with specific HLA alleles at a false discovery rate of 0.05. Across donors, most TCR sequences were observed very rarely, whereas some public TCRs were present in many individuals.

Libraries came from the immunoSEQ multiplex PCR assay. The multiplex PCR relied on a mix of 60 forward primers for TCR Vbeta segments and 13 reverse primers for TCR Jbeta segments. A multiplex PCR assay on genomic DNA amplified the CDR3 region of rearranged TCR beta genes. Amplified TCR beta libraries were sequenced as 87-base-pair reads on the Illumina HiSeq System. The authors processed their data as follows. Across the 666 repertoires, a later analysis counted 75 million to 90 million unique TCR beta chains, 9.5 million to 13 million of which were shared by at least two donors. Raw reads were error-corrected and collapsed into unique sequences with a nearest-neighbor algorithm that merged closely related sequences to remove PCR and sequencing errors. V, D and J gene segments were assigned by aligning CDR3 sequences to IMGT reference sequences. For a sequence to be retained, a match of at least six nucleotides to both a V gene segment and a J gene segment was required. Rearrangements were classified as productive when the CDR3 lacked stop codons and remained in frame with V and J, and all other rearrangements were classified as non-productive. CDR3 was defined according to IMGT convention as the region running from the second conserved V-encoded cysteine to the conserved J-encoded phenylalanine. Sequences without an unambiguous match to a single V gene segment were excluded from the earlier analysis of approximately 600 of the donors. An earlier analysis of 500 to 600 of the donors classified V segments as functional when productive rearrangements were above 56.7% and as segregating when the standard deviation between donors was above 5%. A statistical classification framework was built to diagnose cytomegalovirus status from the catalog of TCR beta chain sequences. In a later analysis, TCR nucleotide sequences were compared against IMGT/GENE-DB human TR gene sequences so that V and J genes could be assigned. Using the TCRdist pipeline, a later analysis assigned CDR3 sequences along with most-parsimonious VDJ recombination scenarios. In a later analysis, every TCR beta chain was defined by the combination of its CDR3 amino acid sequence and its V-gene family, and reads without a unique V-gene family were dropped. In a later analysis, 450 to 600 highly shared, low-generation-probability nucleotide sequences were removed to address suspected cross-contamination and a sequencing artifact. A later analysis calculated a clonal expansion index for each public chain from normalized within-repertoire ranks of inferred template counts. In a later analysis, generation probabilities were computed with a VDJ recombination model fitted to out-of-frame rearrangements, and the resulting probabilities were checked against IGoR. In a later analysis, hypergeometric tests were used to score TCR-TCR, TCR-HLA and TCR-CMV co-occurrence, with a repertoire-size bias correction applied to TCR pairs. To estimate false discovery rates, a later analysis permuted the HLA or CMV assignments 20 times. A later analysis grouped co-occurring TCRs with DBSCAN, adding TCRdist sequence similarity when clustering within HLA-allele-positive subsets. Repertoires with fewer than 30,000 or more than 120,000 public chains, plus five repertoires with anomalous nucleotide sharing, were excluded from co-occurrence clustering. Not all clones reach the TCRdb copy of this immuneACCESS table, which keeps in-frame sequences only. Checked studies attribute under half of the gap to unresolved V genes and leave the rest unexplained. V, J and clone size derive from that table, while D and trimming were established from the DNA sequence. The sample table contains approximately 130,000 clones; only one count was recorded for more than 65% of them. Clones ranked in the top ten supply about 1.8% of the sample.

The cohort comprised 670 or so healthy bone marrow donors. At the time of sampling, every cohort member was nominally healthy, though immune exposures that went unrecorded were likely present. The donor tested CMV seronegative and was one of the 352 seronegative cohort members. A peripheral blood sample was provided by each donor, and peripheral blood mononuclear cells were used for TCR beta sequencing. Genomic DNA was extracted from the blood cell samples with the Qiagen DNeasy Blood Extraction Kit. V loses 2 bases, J loses 2 bases, and the germline ends lie 5 bases apart. The CDR3, from cysteine to phenylalanine, totals 13 residues. This entry keeps only the CDR3 DNA: 39 bases, framed from base 1. Looking up the germline V gene (reference sequence) yields CDR1 SGHNT and CDR2 YYREEE.

The TCR comes from a man aged 18-30 years in good health and CMV-seronegative. Material: PBMCs. The sequence joins TRBV5-4 to TRBJ2-1, with an unclear D gene assignment. The CDR3: CASSFAAYNEQFF. In nucleotide form, the sequence is TGTGCCAGCAGCTTTGCGGCCTACAATGAGCAGTTCTTC.